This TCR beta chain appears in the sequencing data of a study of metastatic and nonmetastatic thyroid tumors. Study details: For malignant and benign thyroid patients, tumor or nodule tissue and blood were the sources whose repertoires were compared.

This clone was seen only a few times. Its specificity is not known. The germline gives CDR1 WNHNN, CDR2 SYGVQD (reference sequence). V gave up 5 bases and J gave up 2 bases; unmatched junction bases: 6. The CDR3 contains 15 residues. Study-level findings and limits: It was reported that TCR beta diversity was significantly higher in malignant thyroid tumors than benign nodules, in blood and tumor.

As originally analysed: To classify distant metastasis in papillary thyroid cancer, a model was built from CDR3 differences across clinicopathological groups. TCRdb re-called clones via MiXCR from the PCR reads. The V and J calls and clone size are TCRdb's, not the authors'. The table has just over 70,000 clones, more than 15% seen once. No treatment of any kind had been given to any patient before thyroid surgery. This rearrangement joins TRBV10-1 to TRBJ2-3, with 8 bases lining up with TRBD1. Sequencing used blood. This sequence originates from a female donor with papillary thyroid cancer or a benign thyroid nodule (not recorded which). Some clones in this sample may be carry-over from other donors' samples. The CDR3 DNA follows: TGCGCCAGCAGTTCCTGGACAGGGTTCACAGATACGCAGTATTTT. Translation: CASSSWTGFTDTQYF.